Listed here are 17 T cell receptor beta chains from one sample, sequenced in a study of vaccination and CD4 T cells after COVID-19. Treatment of the sample: 10-day PBMC culture with coronavirus spike peptide pools or control peptides (ViraFEST assay). CD4+ T cells that had been cultured provided DNA sequenced with the Oncomine TCR Beta short-read assay. TCRdb fed the PCR reads into MiXCR, producing one record per CDR3 protein. Counted here are over 14,000 distinct CDR3 sequences, 53% occurring once; the ten biggest clones make up about 12%. Their antigens remain unidentified. The sample consisted of CD4+ T cells from blood, cultured in vitro. These receptor sequences come from a human donor who had recovered from COVID-19.

This clonotype was counted between two and nine times. The CDR3 loop is CASSEAFTPAFF. As DNA, the CDR3 is TGTGCCAGCAGTGAAGCTTTTACCCCAGCTTTCTTT. The chain links TRBV6-1 to TRBJ1-1; D gene ambiguous. Germline CDR1 is MNHNS and CDR2 is SASEGT. V was pared by 0 bases and J by 10 bases, with 9 bases between. The CDR3 runs to 12 residues.

The chain joins TRBV20-1 to TRBJ1-2; 8 bases fit TRBD1. The germline CDR1 and CDR2 sequences are DFQATT and SNEGSKA (reference sequence). The CDR3 loop spans 14 amino acids. Unmatched junction bases numbered 6, after V lost 3 bases and J lost 3 bases. CDR3 sequence (DNA): TGCAGTGCTAGGGTGACAGGGGTCGACTATGGCTACACCTTC. The encoded protein is CSARVTGVDYGYTF.

A few counts support this clonotype. The gene calls are TRBV4-2 and TRBJ1-5; 7 bases match TRBD1. The CDR3 is made up of 17 amino acids. Germline V gene data show CDR1 as LGHNA and CDR2 as YNFKEQ. V was clipped by 2 bases and J by 5 bases; unmatched bases: 12. CDR3 in amino acids: CASSQFQQGRGDQPQHF. CDR3 sequence (DNA): TGTGCCAGCAGCCAATTCCAACAGGGGCGAGGTGATCAGCCCCAGCATTTT.

This clonotype has just a few counts. The chain carries TRBV7-2 and TRBJ1-5; the D is unclear. The V gene lost 5 bases and the J gene lost 5 bases, with 10 bases spanning the gap. Germline CDR1 and CDR2: SGHTA and FQGNSA. The CDR3 is 13 residues long. The CDR3 sequence is CASSLGRDQPQHF. As DNA, the CDR3 is TGTGCCAGCAGCCTTGGGCGGGATCAGCCCCAGCATTTT.

The chain employs TRBV20-1 and TRBJ2-3; D remains unclear. This CDR3 is 15 amino acids long. V lost 0 bases, J lost 0 bases, and 10 bases lay in between. The V gene's germline CDR1 is DFQATT and CDR2 SNEGSKA (reference sequence). The CDR3 DNA reads TGCAGTGCTAGAGATACACAGACTAGCACAGATACGCAGTATTTT. This encodes CSARDTQTSTDTQYF.

This chain links TRBV20-1 with TRBJ2-1; D could derive from TRBD1 or TRBD2 (5 bases each). V lost 6 bases and J lost 2, with 14 bases in between. This CDR3 is 14 amino acids long. Germline values: CDR1 DFQATT, CDR2 SNEGSKA (reference sequence). The CDR3 nucleotides read TGCAGTGCCACCGGGGCCGGGGCCTACAATGAGCAGTTCTTC. Protein: CSATGAGAYNEQFF.

This clonotype was picked up a small number of times. This rearrangement joins TRBV19 to TRBJ1-2; D unresolved. CDR1 is LNHDA and CDR2 is SQIVND in the germline V gene (reference sequence). CDR3 size: 15 residues. V dropped 6 bases and J dropped 5 bases, with 19 bases sitting between them. The chain's CDR3 is CASRASHRDNYGYTF. As DNA, the CDR3 is TGTGCCAGTAGAGCCTCTCACCGGGATAATTATGGCTACACCTTC. Full variable domain (rest looked up from reference TRBV19 and TRBJ1-2): DGGITQSPKYLFRKEGQNVTLSCEQNLNHDAMYWYRQDPGQGLRLIYYSQIVNDFQKGDIAEGYSVSREKKESFPLTVTSAQKNPTAFYLCASRASHRDNYGYTFGSGTRLTVV.

The V call is TRBV24-1, the J call TRBJ1-4; D remains ambiguous. The CDR3 loop spans 11 amino acids. Trimming shortened V by 2 bases and J by 6 bases, and 0 bases separated the two germline ends. Germline loops: CDR1 KGHDR, CDR2 SFDVKD. The CDR3 here is CATSDYEKLFF. CDR3 DNA sequence: TGTGCCACCAGTGATTATGAAAAACTGTTTTTT.

In this sample, this clonotype turned up a few times. V and J are TRBV6-2 or TRBV6-3 and TRBJ2-7, with TRBD2 matching over 12 bases. Germline V gene lookup returns CDR1 MNHEY and CDR2 SVGEGT. V shed 11 bases and J 2 bases; nucleotides not matched to a gene: 4. The CDR3 loop spans 13 amino acids. The CDR3 bases are TGTGCCGGTAGGACTAGCGGGACCTACGAGCAGTACTTC. It yields the protein CAGRTSGTYEQYF.

In this sample, this clonotype turned up a few times. CDR3 sequence: CASSGTSVMPQHF. The CDR3 coding sequence is TGCGCCAGCAGCGGGACGTCGGTAATGCCCCAGCATTTT. The genes are TRBV10-2 and TRBJ1-5, with D possibly matching TRBD1 (5 bases). Trimming left V 6 bases short and J 9 bases short, with 15 bases between. CDR3 length: 13 residues. Germline lookup yields CDR1 WSHSY and CDR2 SAAADI.

This clonotype appeared a few times. This chain links TRBV20-1 with TRBJ1-5; D is uncertain. Trimming stripped 4 bases from V and 9 bases from J, with 22 bases between. This CDR3 has 15 amino acids. Germline CDR1 reads DFQATT; CDR2 reads SNEGSKA (reference sequence). The CDR3, as DNA: TGCAGTGCTACTACTACCCCGCTGAGTAATTCGCCCCAGCATTTT. Its translation is CSATTTPLSNSPQHF.

The chain has TRBV19 and TRBJ2-5; unclear D gene. V shed 5 bases and J shed 3 bases, with 10 bases lying between them. The CDR3 sequence is 13 residues long. Germline V CDR1 and CDR2: LNHDA, SQIVND (reference sequence). In DNA form, the CDR3 reads TGTGCCAGTAGTTACGGAAGGGAAGAGACCCAGTACTTC. Translating gives CASSYGREETQYF.

This clonotype was picked up a small number of times. This chain joins TRBV5-4 and TRBJ1-1, with 8 positions matching TRBD1. V was clipped by 2 bases and J by 1 base; unmatched bases: 10. Germline V lookup: CDR1 SGHNT, CDR2 YYREEE (reference sequence). This CDR3 has 17 residues. CDR3 nucleotide sequence: TGTGCCAGCAGCTTAGGGCAGGGGGCGACTCGGAACACTGAAGCTTTCTTT. The encoded protein is CASSLGQGATRNTEAFF.

This chain connects TRBV7-9 to TRBJ1-2; 7 bases align to TRBD1. There are 14 residues in the CDR3. V was clipped by 5 bases and J by 2 bases; unmatched bases: 5. Per the germline V gene, CDR1 is SEHNR and CDR2 is FQNEAQ (reference sequence). The CDR3 here is CASSHIQGNYGYTF. Written as DNA, the CDR3 is TGTGCCAGCAGCCATATACAGGGGAACTATGGCTACACCTTC.

The chain uses TRBV5-1 and TRBJ2-7; D assignment may be TRBD1 or TRBD2 (5 bases each). Germline V gene data show CDR1 as SGHRS and CDR2 as YFSETQ. CDR3 size: 14 residues. Trimming left V 2 bases short and J 0 bases short, with 9 bases between. CDR3: CASSFGGSSYEQYF. The CDR3 DNA reads as TGCGCCAGCAGCTTTGGGGGTAGCTCCTACGAGCAGTACTTC.

This clonotype was observed a handful of times. The rearrangement uses TRBV6-5 and TRBJ1-6, with D unclear. The CDR3 extends over 17 amino acids. Trimming took 0 bases from V and 14 from J, leaving 23 bases between them. Germline V gives CDR1 MNHEY, CDR2 SVGAGI. This CDR3 is CASSYSARASLNWALHF. CDR3 DNA: TGTGCCAGCAGTTACTCAGCCCGGGCCTCGTTAAATTGGGCCCTCCACTTT.

The table lists this clonotype with a few counts. A read error may produce the germline difference seen at one junction end. The chain has TRBV7-7 and TRBJ2-5; tentative D call: TRBD1 (5 bases). The germline V gene encodes CDR1 SSHAT and CDR2 FNYEAQ (reference sequence). The CDR3 is 13 residues long. The CDR3 loop is CASSLPDQGTQYF. CDR3 coding DNA: TGTGCTAGCAGCCTGCCCGACCAGGGGACCCAGTACTTC.